Listed below are T cell receptor beta chains from one sample, sequenced in a study of T cells expressing NK-cell markers. Using the 5' RACE reads, TCRdb records one entry per CDR3 protein without DNA. Here the sample table reports about 430,000 distinct CDR3 sequences. The sample comprised blood T cells: a sorted CD56 or NKG2C T cell subset, CD4+ or CD8+ T cells, or bulk PBMC T cells (not recorded which). These receptors came from a woman aged 45-60 years in good health. CDR3s include the opening cysteine and the closing phenylalanine or tryptophan.

J gene | V gene | CDR3 protein
TRBJ2-2 | TRBV12-3/TRBV12-4 | CASSSGYTGELFF
TRBJ2-1 | TRBV5-1 | CASSLPGTSNEQFF
TRBJ1-1 | TRBV12-3/TRBV12-4 | CASSLMGSATFF
TRBJ2-3 | TRBV6-6 | CASSYSLDWSERYF
TRBJ2-1 | TRBV4-1 | CASSPGQVEQFF
TRBJ1-6 | TRBV5-5 | CASSLQGVKNSPLHF
TRBJ2-1 | TRBV7-6 | CASSLLTSGEQFF
TRBJ2-1 | TRBV20-1 | CSARFSGRANNEQFF
TRBJ2-1 | TRBV5-1 | CASTPGLSSYNEQFF
TRBJ2-3 | TRBV5-1 | CASSSLGLAGGDTQYF
TRBJ1-2 | TRBV7-2 | CASSFPQLSYTF
TRBJ2-5 | TRBV20-1 | CSAKLAGDFGETQYF
TRBJ1-1 | TRBV12-3/TRBV12-4 | CASRSPQGVTEAFF
TRBJ2-3 | TRBV5-1 | CASLGQVADTQYF
TRBJ2-1 | TRBV9 | CASSVSGTKVNEQFF
TRBJ1-1 | TRBV15 | CATTLGGSGTEAFF
TRBJ2-3 | TRBV4-1 | CASSHQREGPYTQYF
TRBJ2-1 | TRBV5-1 | CASSLEGTATYNEQFF
TRBJ1-4 | TRBV20-1 | CSARLLQGQNEKLFF
TRBJ1-1 | TRBV29-1 | CSVGVFGAEAFF
TRBJ1-5 | TRBV10-3 | CAIREGQGHNQPQHF
TRBJ2-1 | TRBV20-1 | CSASHREHEQFF
TRBJ2-5 | TRBV4-1 | CASSQNGLARETQYF
TRBJ2-1 | TRBV9 | CASSVSLAGLLDEQFF
TRBJ2-5 | TRBV3-1 | CASSRQLETQYF
TRBJ2-3 | TRBV2 | CASHPSYLTDTQYF
TRBJ2-3 | TRBV21-1 | CASSKMTDTQYF
TRBJ2-1 | TRBV5-1 | CASSLGRTRVGNEQFF
TRBJ2-5 | TRBV28 | CASSRGERSGTSVETQYF
TRBJ1-6 | TRBV24-1 | CATRAAGDNSPLHF
TRBJ1-2 | TRBV12-3/TRBV12-4 | CASQFTGGGYTF
TRBJ2-1 | TRBV18 | CASSQTGSTYNEQFF
TRBJ2-1 | TRBV6-5 | CASSPQLMETSYNEQFF
TRBJ2-1 | TRBV10-3 | CAISEQGHNEQFF
TRBJ2-7 | TRBV10-3 | CAIKPSGDGGNLGEQYF
TRBJ2-1 | TRBV7-9 | CASSLNSGSGNEQFF
TRBJ1-1 | TRBV10-2 | CATDRGDTEAFF
TRBJ2-7 | TRBV20-1 | CSARYGLFSYEQYF
TRBJ2-1 | TRBV3-1 | CASSQGDGFNEQFF
TRBJ1-1 | TRBV29-1 | CSVWGQENTKAFF
TRBJ1-2 | TRBV21-1 | CASSKEEGTGHYGYTF
TRBJ2-7 | TRBV2 | CASSEEVAVTYEQYF
TRBJ2-1 | TRBV27 | CASSFIADSSYNEQFF
TRBJ1-2 | TRBV15 | CATSQTDRLRSGYTF
TRBJ2-1 | TRBV6-4 | CASSDCDYRSYNEQFF
TRBJ2-1 | TRBV12-3/TRBV12-4 | CASSQRGDRVWTSTYNEQFF
TRBJ1-5 | TRBV3-1 | CASSQVRVGQPQHF
TRBJ2-7 | TRBV12-3/TRBV12-4 | CASSLSPSPSYEQYF
TRBJ1-1 | TRBV7-9 | CASSLARAGRMNTEAFF
TRBJ2-1 | TRBV10-3 | CAISESLGPEGPQFF
TRBJ1-3 | TRBV20-1 | CSASNQGISGNTIYF
TRBJ2-1 | TRBV12-3/TRBV12-4 | CASSLRRGSYNEQFF
TRBJ2-7 | TRBV6-2/TRBV6-3 | CASKGRGDYEQYF
TRBJ2-7 | TRBV10-3 | CAVGLGSSYEQYF
TRBJ2-1 | TRBV6-1 | CASSGQGGNEQFF